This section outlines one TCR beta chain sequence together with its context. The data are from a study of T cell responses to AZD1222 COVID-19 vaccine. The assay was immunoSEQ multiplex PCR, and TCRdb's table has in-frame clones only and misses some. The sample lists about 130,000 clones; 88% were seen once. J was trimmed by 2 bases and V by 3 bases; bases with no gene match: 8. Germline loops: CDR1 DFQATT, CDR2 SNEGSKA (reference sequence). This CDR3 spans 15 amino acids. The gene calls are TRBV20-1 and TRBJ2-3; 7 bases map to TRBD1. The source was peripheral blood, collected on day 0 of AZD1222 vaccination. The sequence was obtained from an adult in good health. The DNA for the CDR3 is TGCAGTGCTAGTAGACAGGGACAATTCACAGATACGCAGTATTTT. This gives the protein CSASRQGQFTDTQYF.